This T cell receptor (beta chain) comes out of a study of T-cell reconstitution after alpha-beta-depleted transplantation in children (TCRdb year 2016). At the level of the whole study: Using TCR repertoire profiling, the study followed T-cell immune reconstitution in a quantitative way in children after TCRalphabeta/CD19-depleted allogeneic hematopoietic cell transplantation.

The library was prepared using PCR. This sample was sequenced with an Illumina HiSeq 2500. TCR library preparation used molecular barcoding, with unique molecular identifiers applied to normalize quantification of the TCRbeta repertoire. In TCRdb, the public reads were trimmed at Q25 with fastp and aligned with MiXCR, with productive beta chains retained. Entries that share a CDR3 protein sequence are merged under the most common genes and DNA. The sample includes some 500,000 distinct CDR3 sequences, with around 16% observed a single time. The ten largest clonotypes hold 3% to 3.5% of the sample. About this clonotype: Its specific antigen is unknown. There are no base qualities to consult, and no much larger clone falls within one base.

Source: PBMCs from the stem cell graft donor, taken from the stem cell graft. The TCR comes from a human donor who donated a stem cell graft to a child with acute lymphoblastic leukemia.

The CDR3 in this case is CASSFGTFSYEQYF. At the DNA level, the sequence is TGTGCCAGCAGTTTCGGGACTTTCTCCTACGAGCAGTACTTC. The receptor chain draws on TRBV12-3 or TRBV12-4 and TRBJ2-7; a weak D assignment points to TRBD2 (6 bases agree). The cysteine opens and the phenylalanine closes a CDR3 of 14 amino acids. CDR3 DNA only is kept here, 42 bases in frame from base 1. V loses 3 bases of germline sequence and J loses 0 bases, and the interval between the two ends is 9 bases.